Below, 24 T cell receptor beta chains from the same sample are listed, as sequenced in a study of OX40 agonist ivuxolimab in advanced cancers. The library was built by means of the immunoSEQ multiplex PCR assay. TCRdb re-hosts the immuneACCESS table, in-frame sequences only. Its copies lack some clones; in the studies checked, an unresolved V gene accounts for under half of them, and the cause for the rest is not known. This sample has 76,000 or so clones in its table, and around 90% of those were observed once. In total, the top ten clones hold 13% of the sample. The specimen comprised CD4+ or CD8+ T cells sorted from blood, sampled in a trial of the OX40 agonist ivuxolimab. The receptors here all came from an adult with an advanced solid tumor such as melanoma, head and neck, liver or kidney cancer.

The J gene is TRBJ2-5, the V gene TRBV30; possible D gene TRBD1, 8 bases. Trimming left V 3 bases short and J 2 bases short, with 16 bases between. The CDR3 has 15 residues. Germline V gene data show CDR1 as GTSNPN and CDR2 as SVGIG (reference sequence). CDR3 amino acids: CAWSSGTGRQETQYF. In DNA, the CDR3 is TGTGCCTGGAGCAGCGGGACAGGCAGGCAAGAGACCCAGTACTTC.

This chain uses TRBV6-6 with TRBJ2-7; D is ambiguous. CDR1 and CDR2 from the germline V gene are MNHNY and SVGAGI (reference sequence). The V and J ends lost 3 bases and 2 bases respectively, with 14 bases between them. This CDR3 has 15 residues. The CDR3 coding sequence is TGTGCCAGCAGTTATGTTGCCGGGCCGACCTACGAGCAGTACTTC. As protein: CASSYVAGPTYEQYF.

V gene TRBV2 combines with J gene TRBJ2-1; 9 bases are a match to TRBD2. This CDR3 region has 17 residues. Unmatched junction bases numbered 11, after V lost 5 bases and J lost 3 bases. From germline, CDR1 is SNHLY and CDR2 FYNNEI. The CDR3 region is CASSTPLAGPDYNEQFF. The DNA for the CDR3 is TGTGCCAGCAGTACCCCGCTAGCGGGACCGGACTACAATGAGCAGTTCTTC.

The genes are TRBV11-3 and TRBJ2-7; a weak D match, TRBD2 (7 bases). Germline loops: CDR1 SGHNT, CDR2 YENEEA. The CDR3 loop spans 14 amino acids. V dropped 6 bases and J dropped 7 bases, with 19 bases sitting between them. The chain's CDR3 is CASRLAGAAGEQYF. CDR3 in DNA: TGTGCCAGCAGACTCGCGGGGGCCGCGGGGGAGCAGTACTTC.

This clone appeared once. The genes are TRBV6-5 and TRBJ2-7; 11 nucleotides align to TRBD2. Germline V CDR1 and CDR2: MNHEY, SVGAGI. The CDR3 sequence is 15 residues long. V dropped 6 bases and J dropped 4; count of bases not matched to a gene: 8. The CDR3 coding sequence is TGTGCCAGCAGCTTACTAGCGGGAGTCGGGTACGAGCAGTACTTC. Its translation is CASSLLAGVGYEQYF.

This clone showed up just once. In DNA form, the CDR3 reads TGTGCCAGCAGCCCTCAGGCCACCCCCGACGGGTATACGCAGTATTTT. This encodes CASSPQATPDGYTQYF. V is TRBV7-3 and J is TRBJ2-3; the D is unclear. The germline V gene encodes CDR1 SGHTA and CDR2 FQGTGA. The V end was cut by 5 bases, the J end by 7 bases, with 22 bases between. CDR3 length: 16 residues.

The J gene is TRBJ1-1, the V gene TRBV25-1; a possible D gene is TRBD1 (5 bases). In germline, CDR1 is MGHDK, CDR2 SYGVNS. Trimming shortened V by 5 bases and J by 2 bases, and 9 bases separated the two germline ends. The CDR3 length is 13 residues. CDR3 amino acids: CASSRGGNTEAFF. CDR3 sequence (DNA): TGTGCCAGCAGTCGTGGGGGAAACACTGAAGCTTTCTTT.

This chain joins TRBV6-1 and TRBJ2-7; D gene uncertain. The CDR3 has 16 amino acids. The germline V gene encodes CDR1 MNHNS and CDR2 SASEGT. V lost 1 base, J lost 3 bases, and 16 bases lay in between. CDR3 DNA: TGTGCCAGCAGTGAAGGCCCGGTGAACCCGGGCTACGAGCAGTACTTC. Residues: CASSEGPVNPGYEQYF.

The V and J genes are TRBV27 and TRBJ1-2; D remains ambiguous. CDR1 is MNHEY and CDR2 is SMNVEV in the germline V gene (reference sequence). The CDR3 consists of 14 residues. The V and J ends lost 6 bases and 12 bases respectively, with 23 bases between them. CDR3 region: CASSIRTGLVWHTF. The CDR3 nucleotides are TGTGCCAGCAGCATCAGGACGGGGTTAGTATGGCACACCTTC.

The CDR3 here is CAWRLPGGVSYNEQFF. The CDR3 DNA is TGTGCCTGGAGGCTACCCGGGGGGGTGAGTTACAATGAGCAGTTCTTC. The chain carries TRBV30 and TRBJ2-1, with TRBD2 identical over 8 bases. Germline assignment: CDR1 GTSNPN and CDR2 SVGIG (reference sequence). The CDR3 contains 16 residues. J was trimmed by 4 bases and V by 3 bases; bases with no gene match: 11.

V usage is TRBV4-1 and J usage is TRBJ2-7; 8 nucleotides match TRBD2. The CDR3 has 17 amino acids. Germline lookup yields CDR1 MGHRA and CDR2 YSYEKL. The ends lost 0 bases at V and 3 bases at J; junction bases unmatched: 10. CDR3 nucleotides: TGCGCCAGCAGCCAAGACTCCGGCGGGAGGCGGATCTACGAGCAGTACTTC. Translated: CASSQDSGGRRIYEQYF.

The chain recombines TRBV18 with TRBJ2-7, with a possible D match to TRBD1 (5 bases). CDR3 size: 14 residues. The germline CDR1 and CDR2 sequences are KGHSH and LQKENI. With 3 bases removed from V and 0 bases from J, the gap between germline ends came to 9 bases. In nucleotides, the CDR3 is TGTGCCAGCTCACCGGGGCAGTTCTCCTACGAGCAGTACTTC. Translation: CASSPGQFSYEQYF.

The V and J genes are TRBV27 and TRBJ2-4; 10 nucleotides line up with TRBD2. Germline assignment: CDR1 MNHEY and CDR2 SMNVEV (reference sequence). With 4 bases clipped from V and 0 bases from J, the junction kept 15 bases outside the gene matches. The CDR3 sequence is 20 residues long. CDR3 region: CASSSVTSGSSGRAKNIQYF. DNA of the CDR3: TGTGCCAGCAGTTCCGTGACAAGCGGCTCTAGCGGGAGAGCCAAAAACATTCAGTACTTC.

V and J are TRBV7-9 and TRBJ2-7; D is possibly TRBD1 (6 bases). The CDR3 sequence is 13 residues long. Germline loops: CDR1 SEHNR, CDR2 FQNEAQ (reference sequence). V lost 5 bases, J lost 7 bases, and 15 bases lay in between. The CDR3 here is CASSRPGTIEQYF. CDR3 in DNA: TGTGCCAGCAGCCGTCCCGGGACAATAGAGCAGTACTTC.

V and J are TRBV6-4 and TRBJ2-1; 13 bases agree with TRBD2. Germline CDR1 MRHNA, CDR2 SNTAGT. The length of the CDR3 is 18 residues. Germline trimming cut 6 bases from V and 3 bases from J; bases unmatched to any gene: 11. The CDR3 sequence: CASSQGLAGTSHYNEQFF. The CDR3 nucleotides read TGTGCCAGCAGCCAGGGACTAGCGGGAACCTCCCACTACAATGAGCAGTTCTTC.

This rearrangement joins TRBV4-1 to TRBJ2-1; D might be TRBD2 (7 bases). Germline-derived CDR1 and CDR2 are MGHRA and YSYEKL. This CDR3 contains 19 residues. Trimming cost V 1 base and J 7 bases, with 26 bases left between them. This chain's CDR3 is CASSQVPLKGGGGSNEQFF. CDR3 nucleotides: TGCGCCAGCAGCCAAGTCCCCCTGAAGGGAGGGGGGGGCTCGAATGAGCAGTTCTTC.

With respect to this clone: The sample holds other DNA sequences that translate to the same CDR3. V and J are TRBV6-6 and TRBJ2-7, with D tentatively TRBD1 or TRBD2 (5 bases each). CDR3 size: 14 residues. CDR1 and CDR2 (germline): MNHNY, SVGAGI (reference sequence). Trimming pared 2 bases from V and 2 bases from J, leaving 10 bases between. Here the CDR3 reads CASSYGTGAYEQYF. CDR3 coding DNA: TGTGCCAGCAGTTACGGGACGGGCGCCTACGAGCAGTACTTC.

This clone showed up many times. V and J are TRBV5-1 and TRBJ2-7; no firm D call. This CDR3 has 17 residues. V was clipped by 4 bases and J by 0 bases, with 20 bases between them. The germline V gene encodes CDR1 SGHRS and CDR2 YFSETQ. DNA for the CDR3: TGCGCCAGCAGCCGCGGAAGTTCACCAGCCGTCTCCTACGAGCAGTACTTC. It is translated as CASSRGSSPAVSYEQYF.

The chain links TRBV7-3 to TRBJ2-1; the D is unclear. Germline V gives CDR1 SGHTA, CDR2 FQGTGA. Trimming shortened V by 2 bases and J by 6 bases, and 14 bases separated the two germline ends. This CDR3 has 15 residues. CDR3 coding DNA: TGTGCCAGCAGCTTATCTGGCCTCCCCGGCAATGAGCAGTTCTTC. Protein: CASSLSGLPGNEQFF.

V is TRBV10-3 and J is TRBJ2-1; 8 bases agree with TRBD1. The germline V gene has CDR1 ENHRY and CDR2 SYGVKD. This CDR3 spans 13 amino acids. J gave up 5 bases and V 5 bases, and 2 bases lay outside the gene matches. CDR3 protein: CAISRGQDNEQFF. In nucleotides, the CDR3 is TGTGCCATCAGTCGGGGACAGGACAATGAGCAGTTCTTC.

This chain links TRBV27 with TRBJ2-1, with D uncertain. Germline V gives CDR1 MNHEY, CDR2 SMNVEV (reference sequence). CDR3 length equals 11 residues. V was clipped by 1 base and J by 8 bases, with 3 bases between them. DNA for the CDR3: TGTGCCAGCAGTTTATTTGATGAGCAGTTCTTC. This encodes CASSLFDEQFF.

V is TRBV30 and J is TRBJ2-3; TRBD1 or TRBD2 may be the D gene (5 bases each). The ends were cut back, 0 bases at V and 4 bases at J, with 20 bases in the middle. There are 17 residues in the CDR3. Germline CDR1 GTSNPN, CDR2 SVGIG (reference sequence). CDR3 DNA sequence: TGTGCCTGGAGTGTACAAGGTGCCGGACTGGGGCCAGATACGCAGTATTTT. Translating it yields CAWSVQGAGLGPDTQYF.

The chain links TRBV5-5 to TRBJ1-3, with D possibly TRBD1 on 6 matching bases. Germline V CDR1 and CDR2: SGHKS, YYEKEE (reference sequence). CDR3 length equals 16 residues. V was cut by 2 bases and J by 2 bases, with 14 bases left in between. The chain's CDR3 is CASSLPTGNTGNTIYF. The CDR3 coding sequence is TGTGCCAGCAGCTTACCGACAGGCAATACTGGAAACACCATATATTTT.

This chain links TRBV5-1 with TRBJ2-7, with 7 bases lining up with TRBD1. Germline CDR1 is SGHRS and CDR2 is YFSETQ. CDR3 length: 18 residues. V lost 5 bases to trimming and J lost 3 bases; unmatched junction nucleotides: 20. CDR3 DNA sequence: TGCGCCAGCAGACCAGGGAGTCCAGGGGGTCATTTTGGCTACGAGCAGTACTTC. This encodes CASRPGSPGGHFGYEQYF.